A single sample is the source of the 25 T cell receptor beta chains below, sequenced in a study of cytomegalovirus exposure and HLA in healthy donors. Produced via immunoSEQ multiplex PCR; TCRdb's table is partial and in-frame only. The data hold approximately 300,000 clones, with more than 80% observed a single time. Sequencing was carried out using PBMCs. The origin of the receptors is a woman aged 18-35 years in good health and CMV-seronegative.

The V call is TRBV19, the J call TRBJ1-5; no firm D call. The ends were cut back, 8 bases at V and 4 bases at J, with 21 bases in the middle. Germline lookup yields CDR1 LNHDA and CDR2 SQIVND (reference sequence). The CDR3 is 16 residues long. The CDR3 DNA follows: TGTGCCAGTCGTCTTCAAGGAGAACCTACTAATCAGCCCCAGCATTTT. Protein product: CASRLQGEPTNQPQHF.

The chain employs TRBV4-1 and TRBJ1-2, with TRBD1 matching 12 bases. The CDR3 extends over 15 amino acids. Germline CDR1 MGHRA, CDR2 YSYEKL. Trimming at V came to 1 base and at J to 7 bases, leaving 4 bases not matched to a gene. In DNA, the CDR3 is TGCGCCAGCAGCCAAGGGGGACAGGGGGCGTTTGGCTACACCTTC. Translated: CASSQGGQGAFGYTF.

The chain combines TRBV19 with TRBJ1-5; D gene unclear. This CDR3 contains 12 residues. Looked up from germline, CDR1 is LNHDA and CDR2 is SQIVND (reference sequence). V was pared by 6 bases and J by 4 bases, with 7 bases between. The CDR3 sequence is CASSPSNQPQHF. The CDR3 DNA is TGTGCCAGTAGCCCCTCGAATCAGCCCCAGCATTTT.

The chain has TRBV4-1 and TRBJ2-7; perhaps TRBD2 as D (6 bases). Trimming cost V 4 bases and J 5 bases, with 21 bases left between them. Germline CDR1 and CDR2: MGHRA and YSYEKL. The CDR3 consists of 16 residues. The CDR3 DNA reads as TGCGCCAGCAGCCTTGGGGCGGGGCGGTCGAGAAACGAGCAGTACTTC. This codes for CASSLGAGRSRNEQYF.

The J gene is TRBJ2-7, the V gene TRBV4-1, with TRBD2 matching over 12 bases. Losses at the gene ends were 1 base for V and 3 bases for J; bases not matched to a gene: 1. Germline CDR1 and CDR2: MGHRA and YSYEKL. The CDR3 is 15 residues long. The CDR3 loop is CASSQGLAGVYEQYF. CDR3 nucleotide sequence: TGCGCCAGCAGCCAAGGACTAGCGGGAGTCTACGAGCAGTACTTC.

The chain's CDR3 is CASRAQINQPQHF. The CDR3, as DNA: TGTGCCAGCAGGGCACAGATCAATCAGCCCCAGCATTTT. The gene calls are TRBV28 and TRBJ1-5, with unresolved D. The CDR3 has 13 amino acids. V lost 6 bases, J lost 3 bases, and 9 bases lay in between. Germline-derived CDR1 and CDR2 are MDHEN and SYDVKM.

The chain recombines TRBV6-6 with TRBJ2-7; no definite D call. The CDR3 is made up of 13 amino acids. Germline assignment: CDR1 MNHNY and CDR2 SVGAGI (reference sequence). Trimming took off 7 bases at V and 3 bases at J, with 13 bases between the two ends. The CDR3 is CASTAVLGYEQYF. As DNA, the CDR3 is TGTGCCAGCACGGCGGTATTGGGCTACGAGCAGTACTTC.

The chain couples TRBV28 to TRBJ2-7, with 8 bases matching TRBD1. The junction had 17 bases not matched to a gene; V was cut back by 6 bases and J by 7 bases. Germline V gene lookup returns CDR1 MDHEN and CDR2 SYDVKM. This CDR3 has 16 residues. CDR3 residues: CASSPTTGQGLGEQYF. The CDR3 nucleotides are TGTGCCAGCAGCCCCACTACTGGACAGGGCCTTGGGGAGCAGTACTTC.

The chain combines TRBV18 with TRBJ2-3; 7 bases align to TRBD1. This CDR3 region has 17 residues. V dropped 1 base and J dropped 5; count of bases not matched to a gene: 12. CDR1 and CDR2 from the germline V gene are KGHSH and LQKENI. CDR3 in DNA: TGTGCCAGCTCACCACTATTAGGGGGCACCTCAAGAGATACGCAGTATTTT. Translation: CASSPLLGGTSRDTQYF. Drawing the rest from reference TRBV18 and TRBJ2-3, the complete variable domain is NAGVMQNPRHLVRRRGQEARLRCSPMKGHSHVYWYRQLPEEGLKFMVYLQKENIIDESGMPKERFSAEFPKEGPSILRIQQVVRGDSAAYFCASSPLLGGTSRDTQYFGPGTRLTVL.

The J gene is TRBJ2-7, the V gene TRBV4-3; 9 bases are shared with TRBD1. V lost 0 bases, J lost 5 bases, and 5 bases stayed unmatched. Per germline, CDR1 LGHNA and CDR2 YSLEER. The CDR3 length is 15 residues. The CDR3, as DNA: TGCGCCAGCAGCCAAGAGGGGACAGGGTGGGACGAGCAGTACTTC. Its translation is CASSQEGTGWDEQYF.

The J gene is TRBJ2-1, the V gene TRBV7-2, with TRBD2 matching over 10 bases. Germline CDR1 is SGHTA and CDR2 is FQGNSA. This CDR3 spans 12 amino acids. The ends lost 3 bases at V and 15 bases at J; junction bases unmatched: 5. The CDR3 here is CASSFPGTSAFF. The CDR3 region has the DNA TGTGCCAGCAGCTTCCCCGGGACTAGCGCGTTCTTC.

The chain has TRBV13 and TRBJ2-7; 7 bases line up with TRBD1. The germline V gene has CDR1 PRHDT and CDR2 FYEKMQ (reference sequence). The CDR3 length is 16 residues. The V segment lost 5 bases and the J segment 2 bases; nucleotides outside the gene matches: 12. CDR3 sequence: CASSQVVGTATYEQYF. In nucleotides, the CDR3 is TGTGCCAGCAGCCAAGTAGTCGGGACAGCCACCTACGAGCAGTACTTC.

The CDR3 sequence: CASSSSGTGVTEAFF. CDR3 coding DNA: TGTGCCAGCAGTTCCTCCGGGACAGGGGTCACTGAAGCTTTCTTT. The rearrangement links TRBV6-5 to TRBJ1-1; 10 positions match TRBD1. Germline loops: CDR1 MNHEY, CDR2 SVGAGI. V was pared by 4 bases and J by 4 bases, with 6 bases of the junction left unmatched. There are 15 residues in the CDR3.

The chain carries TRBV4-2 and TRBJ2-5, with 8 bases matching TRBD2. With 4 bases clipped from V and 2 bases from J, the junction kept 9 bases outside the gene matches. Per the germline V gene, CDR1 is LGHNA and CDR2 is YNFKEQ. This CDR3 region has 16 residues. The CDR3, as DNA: TGTGCCAGCAGCCCCCCACTAGCGGCCATACAAGAGACCCAGTACTTC. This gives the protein CASSPPLAAIQETQYF.

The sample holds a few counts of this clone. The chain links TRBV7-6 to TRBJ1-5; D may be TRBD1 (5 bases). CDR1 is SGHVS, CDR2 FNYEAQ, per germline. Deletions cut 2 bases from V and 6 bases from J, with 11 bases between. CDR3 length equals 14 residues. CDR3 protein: CASSLRGTGQPQHF. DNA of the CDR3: TGTGCCAGCAGCTTACGGGGGACTGGTCAGCCCCAGCATTTT. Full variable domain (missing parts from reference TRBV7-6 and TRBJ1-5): GAGVSQSPRYKVTKRGQDVALRCDPISGHVSLYWYRQALGQGPEFLTYFNYEAQQDKSGLPNDRFSAERPEGSISTLTIQRTEQRDSAMYRCASSLRGTGQPQHFGDGTRLSIL.

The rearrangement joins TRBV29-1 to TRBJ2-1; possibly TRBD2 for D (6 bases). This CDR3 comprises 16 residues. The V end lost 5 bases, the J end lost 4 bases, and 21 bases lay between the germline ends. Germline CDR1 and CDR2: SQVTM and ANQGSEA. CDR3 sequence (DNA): TGCAGCGTTTTTGGAGGGGAGGAGAGCGGGTACAATGAGCAGTTCTTC. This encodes CSVFGGEESGYNEQFF.

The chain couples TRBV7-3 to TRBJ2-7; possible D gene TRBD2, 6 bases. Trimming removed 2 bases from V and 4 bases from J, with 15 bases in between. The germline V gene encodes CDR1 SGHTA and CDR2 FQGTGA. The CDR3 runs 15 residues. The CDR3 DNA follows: TGTGCCAGCAGCTTAGAGGCGGGGACTCCTTACGAGCAGTACTTC. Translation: CASSLEAGTPYEQYF.

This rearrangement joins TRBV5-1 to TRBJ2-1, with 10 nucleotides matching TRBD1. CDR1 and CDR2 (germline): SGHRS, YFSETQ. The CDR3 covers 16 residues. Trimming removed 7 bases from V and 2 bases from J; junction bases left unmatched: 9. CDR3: CASGGTGTGAYNEQFF. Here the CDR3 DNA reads TGCGCCAGCGGGGGTACCGGGACAGGGGCCTACAATGAGCAGTTCTTC.

CDR3 region: CSVLVENEQFF. In DNA form, the CDR3 reads TGCAGCGTTCTAGTAGAGAATGAGCAGTTCTTC. The rearrangement links TRBV29-1 to TRBJ2-1; D not certain. This CDR3 comprises 11 residues. V was pared by 5 bases and J by 7 bases, with 9 bases between. Germline V CDR1 and CDR2: SQVTM, ANQGSEA.

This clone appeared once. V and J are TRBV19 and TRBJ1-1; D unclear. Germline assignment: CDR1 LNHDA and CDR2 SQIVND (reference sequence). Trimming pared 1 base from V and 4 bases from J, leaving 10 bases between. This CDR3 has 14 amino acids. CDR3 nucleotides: TGTGCCAGTAGTATAGGAACTACTCCCACTGAAGCTTTCTTT. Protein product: CASSIGTTPTEAFF.

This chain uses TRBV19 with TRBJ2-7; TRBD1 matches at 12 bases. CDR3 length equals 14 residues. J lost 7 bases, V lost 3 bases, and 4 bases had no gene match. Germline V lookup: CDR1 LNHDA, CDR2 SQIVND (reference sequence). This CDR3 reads CASSMGQGAREQYF. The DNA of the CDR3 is TGTGCCAGTAGTATGGGACAGGGGGCGCGTGAGCAGTACTTC.

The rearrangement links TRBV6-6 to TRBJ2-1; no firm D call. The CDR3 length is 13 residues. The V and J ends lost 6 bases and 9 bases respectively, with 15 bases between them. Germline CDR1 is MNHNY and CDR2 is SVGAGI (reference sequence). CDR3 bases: TGTGCCAGCAGCCCCAGTGGGCCTGGTGAGCAGTTCTTC. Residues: CASSPSGPGEQFF.

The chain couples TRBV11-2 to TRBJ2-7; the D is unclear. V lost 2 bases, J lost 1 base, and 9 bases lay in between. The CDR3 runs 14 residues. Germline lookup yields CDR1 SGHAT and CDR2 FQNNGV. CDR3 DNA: TGTGCCAGCAGCTTACTAGATATTTCCTACGAGCAGTACTTC. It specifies CASSLLDISYEQYF. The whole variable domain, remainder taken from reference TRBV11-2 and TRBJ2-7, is EAGVAQSPRYKIIEKRQSVAFWCNPISGHATLYWYQQILGQGPKLLIQFQNNGVVDDSQLPKDRFSAERLKGVDSTLKIQPAKLEDSAVYLCASSLLDISYEQYFGPGTRLTVT.

Written as DNA, the CDR3 is TGTGCCAGCAGTCCAATAGCGGGATTCTCCTACAATGAGCAGTTCTTC. It yields the protein CASSPIAGFSYNEQFF. The chain is built from TRBV27 and TRBJ2-1; 8 bases are shared with TRBD2. The CDR3 is 16 residues long. Trimming removed 5 bases from V and 0 bases from J; junction bases left unmatched: 6. CDR1 and CDR2 (germline): MNHEY, SMNVEV (reference sequence).

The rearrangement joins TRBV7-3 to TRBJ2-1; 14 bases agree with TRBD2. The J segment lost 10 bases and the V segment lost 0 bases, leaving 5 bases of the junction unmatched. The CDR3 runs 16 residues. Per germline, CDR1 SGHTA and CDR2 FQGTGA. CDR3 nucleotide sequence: TGTGCCAGCAGCTTAACTGGGGGACTAGCGGGAGTCGAGCAGTTCTTC. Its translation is CASSLTGGLAGVEQFF.